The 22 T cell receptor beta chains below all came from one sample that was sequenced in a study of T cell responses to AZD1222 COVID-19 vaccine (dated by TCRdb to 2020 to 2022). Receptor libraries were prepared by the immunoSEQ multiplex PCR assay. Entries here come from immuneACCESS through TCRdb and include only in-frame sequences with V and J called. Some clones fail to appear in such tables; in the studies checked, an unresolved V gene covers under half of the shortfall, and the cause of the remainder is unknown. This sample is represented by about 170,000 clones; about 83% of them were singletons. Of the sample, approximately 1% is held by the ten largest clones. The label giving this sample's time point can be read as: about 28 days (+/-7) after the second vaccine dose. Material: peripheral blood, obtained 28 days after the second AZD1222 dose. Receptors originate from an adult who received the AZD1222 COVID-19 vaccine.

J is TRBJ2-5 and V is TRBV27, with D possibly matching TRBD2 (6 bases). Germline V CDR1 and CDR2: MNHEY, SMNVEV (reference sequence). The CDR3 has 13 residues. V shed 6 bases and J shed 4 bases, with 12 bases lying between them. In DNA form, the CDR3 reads TGTGCCAGCAGCACAGTGGGGGGAGAGACCCAGTACTTC. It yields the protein CASSTVGGETQYF.

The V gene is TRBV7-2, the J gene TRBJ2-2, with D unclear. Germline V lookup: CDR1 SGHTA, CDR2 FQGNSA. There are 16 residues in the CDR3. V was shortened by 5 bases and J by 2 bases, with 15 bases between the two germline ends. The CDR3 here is CASSPFGSLNTGELFF. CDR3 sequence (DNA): TGTGCCAGCAGCCCTTTCGGCAGCCTAAACACCGGGGAGCTGTTTTTT.

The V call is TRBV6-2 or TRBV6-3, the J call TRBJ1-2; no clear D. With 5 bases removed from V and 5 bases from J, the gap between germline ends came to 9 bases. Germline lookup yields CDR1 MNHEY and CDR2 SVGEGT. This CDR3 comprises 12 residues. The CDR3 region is CASSKGLYGYTF. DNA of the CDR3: TGTGCCAGCAGTAAGGGCCTATATGGCTACACCTTC.

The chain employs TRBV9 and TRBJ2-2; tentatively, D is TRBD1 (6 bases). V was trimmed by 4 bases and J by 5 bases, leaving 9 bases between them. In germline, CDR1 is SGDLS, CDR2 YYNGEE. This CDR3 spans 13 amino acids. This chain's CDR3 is CASSQDRTGELFF. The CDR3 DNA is TGTGCCAGCAGCCAGGACAGAACCGGGGAGCTGTTTTTT.

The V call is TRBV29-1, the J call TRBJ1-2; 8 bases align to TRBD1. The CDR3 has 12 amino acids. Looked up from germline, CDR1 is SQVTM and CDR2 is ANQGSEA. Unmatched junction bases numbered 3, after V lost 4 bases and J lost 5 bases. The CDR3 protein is CSVAGTGYGYTF. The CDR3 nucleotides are TGCAGCGTTGCCGGGACAGGATATGGCTACACCTTC.

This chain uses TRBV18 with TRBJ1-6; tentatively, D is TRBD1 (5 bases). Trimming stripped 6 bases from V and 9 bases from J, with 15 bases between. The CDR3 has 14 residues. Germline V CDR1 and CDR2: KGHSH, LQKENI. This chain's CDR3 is CASSPGTGSSPLHF. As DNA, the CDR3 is TGTGCCAGCTCTCCCGGGACCGGGAGTTCACCCCTCCACTTT.

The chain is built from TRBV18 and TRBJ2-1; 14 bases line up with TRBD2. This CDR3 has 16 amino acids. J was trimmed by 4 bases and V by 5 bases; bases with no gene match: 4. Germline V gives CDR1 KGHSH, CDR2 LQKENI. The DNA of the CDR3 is TGTGCCAGCTCATACGGGACTAGCGGGGGTTACAATGAGCAGTTCTTC. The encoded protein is CASSYGTSGGYNEQFF. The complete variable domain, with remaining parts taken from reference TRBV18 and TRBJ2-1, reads NAGVMQNPRHLVRRRGQEARLRCSPMKGHSHVYWYRQLPEEGLKFMVYLQKENIIDESGMPKERFSAEFPKEGPSILRIQQVVRGDSAAYFCASSYGTSGGYNEQFFGPGTRLTVL.

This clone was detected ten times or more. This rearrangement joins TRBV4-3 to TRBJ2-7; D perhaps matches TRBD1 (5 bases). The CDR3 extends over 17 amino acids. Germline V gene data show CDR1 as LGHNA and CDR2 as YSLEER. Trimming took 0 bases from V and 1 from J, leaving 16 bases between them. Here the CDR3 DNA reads TGCGCCAGCAGCCAAGAATACGACAGCTTGGGGTCCTACGAGCAGTACTTC. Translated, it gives CASSQEYDSLGSYEQYF.

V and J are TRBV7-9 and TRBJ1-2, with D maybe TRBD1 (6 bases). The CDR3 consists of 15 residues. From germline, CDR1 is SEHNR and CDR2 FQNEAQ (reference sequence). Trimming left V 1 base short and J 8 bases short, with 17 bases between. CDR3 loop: CASSLGFTGQNGYTF. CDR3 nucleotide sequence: TGTGCCAGCAGCTTAGGGTTCACAGGGCAAAACGGCTACACCTTC. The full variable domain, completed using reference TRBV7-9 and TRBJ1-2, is DTGVSQNPRHKITKRGQNVTFRCDPISEHNRLYWYRQTLGQGPEFLTYFQNEAQLEKSRLLSDRFSAERPKGSFSTLEIQRTEQGDSAMYLCASSLGFTGQNGYTFGSGTRLTVV.

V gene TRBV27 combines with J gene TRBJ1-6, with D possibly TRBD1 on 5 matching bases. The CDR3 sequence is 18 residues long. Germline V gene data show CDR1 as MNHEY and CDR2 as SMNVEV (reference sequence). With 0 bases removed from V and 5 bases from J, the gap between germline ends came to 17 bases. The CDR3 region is CASSLSTRAGNNNSPLHF. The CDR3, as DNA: TGTGCCAGCAGTTTATCTACGAGGGCAGGGAACAATAATTCACCCCTCCACTTT.

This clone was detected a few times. The CDR3 region has the DNA TGTGCCAGCAGCTTATCCATGAACACTGAAGCTTTCTTT. It specifies CASSLSMNTEAFF. The chain employs TRBV6-6 and TRBJ1-1; D remains unclear. CDR3 length equals 13 residues. Between the trimmed V and J ends, which lost 6 bases and 0 bases, there was a span of 8 bases. Germline values: CDR1 MNHNY, CDR2 SVGAGI (reference sequence).

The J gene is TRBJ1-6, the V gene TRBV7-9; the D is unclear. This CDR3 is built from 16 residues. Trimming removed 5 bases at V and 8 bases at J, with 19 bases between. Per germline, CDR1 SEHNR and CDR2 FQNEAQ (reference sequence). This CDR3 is CASSPRAPGGDSPLHF. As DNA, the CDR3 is TGTGCCAGCAGCCCCCGGGCCCCAGGTGGCGATTCACCCCTCCACTTT.

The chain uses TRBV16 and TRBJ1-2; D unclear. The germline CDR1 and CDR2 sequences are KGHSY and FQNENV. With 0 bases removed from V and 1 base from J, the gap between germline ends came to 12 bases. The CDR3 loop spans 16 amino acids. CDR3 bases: TGTGCCAGCAGCCAATCCGTGAGCGGCCTTAACTATGGCTACACCTTC. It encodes CASSQSVSGLNYGYTF. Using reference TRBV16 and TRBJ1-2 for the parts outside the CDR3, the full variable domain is GEEVAQTPKHLVRGEGQKAKLYCAPIKGHSYVFWYQQVLKNEFKFLISFQNENVFDETGMPKERFSAKCLPNSPCSLEIQATKLEDSAVYFCASSQSVSGLNYGYTFGSGTRLTVV.

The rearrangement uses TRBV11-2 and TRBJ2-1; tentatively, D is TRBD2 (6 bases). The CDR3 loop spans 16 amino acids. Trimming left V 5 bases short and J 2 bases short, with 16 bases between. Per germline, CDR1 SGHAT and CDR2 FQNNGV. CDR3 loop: CASSPAGRGAYNEQFF. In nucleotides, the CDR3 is TGTGCCAGCAGCCCTGCGGGGCGGGGAGCCTACAATGAGCAGTTCTTC.

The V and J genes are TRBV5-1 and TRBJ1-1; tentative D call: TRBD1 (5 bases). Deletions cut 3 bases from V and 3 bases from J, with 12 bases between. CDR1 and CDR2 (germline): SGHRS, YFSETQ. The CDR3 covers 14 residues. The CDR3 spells CASSSSGVYTEAFF. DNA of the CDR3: TGCGCCAGCAGCTCGTCGGGGGTTTACACTGAAGCTTTCTTT.

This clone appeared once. The DNA for the CDR3 is TGTGCCAGCAGCGCGACGCGGGACGCTGAAGCTTTCTTT. Its translation is CASSATRDAEAFF. The chain links TRBV6-5 to TRBJ1-1, with TRBD1 as a possible D gene (5 bases). The germline V and J ends were trimmed by 6 bases and 6 bases, with 14 bases remaining between them. Germline V gene lookup returns CDR1 MNHEY and CDR2 SVGAGI. The CDR3 runs to 13 residues.

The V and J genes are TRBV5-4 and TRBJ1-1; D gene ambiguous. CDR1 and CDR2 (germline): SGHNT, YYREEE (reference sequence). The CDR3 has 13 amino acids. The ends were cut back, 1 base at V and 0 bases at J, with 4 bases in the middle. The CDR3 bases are TGTGCCAGCAGCTTGCCCATGAACACTGAAGCTTTCTTT. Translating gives CASSLPMNTEAFF.

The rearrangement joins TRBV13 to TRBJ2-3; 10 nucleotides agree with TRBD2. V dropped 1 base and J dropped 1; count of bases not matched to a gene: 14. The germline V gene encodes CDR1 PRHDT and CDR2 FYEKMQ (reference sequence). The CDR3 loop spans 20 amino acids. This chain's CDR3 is CASSLDPLSGGAFGTDTQYF. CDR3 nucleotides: TGTGCCAGCAGCTTAGACCCACTAAGCGGGGGGGCCTTCGGCACAGATACGCAGTATTTT.

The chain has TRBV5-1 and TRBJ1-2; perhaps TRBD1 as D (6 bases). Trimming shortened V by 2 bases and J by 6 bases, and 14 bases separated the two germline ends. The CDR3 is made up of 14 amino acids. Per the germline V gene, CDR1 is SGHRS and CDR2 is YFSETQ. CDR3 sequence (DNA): TGCGCCAGCAGCTTTTCCGGGGGGCAGGATGGCTACACCTTC. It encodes CASSFSGGQDGYTF.

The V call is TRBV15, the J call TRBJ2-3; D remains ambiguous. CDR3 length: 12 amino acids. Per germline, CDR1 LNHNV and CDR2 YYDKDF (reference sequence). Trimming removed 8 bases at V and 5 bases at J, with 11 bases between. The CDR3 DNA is TGTGCCACCTCCCCGTTGGGAGATACGCAGTATTTT. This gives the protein CATSPLGDTQYF.

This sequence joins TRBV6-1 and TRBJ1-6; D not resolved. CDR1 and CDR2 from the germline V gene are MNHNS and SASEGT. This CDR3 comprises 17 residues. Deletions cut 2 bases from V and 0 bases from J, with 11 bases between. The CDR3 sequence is CASSELYASSYNSPLHF. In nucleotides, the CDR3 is TGTGCCAGCAGTGAACTGTACGCCAGCTCCTATAATTCACCCCTCCACTTT.

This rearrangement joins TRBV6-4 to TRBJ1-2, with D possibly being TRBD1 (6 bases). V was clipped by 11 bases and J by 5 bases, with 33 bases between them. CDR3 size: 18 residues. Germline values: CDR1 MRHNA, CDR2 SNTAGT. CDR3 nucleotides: TGTGCCGACCAAACCTCCAGGGGCGGGGGCCCCTCGAGATATGGCTACACCTTC. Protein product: CADQTSRGGGPSRYGYTF.